This T cell receptor (beta chain) is drawn from a study of regulatory T cells in long-lasting Graves disease (dated by TCRdb to the early 2020s). Some background on the complete study: To count as having persistent Graves' disease, a patient had to have received antithyroid drug treatment for over 5 years with TSH receptor autoantibodies remaining persistently positive. Peripheral blood TCR sequencing and RNA sequencing compared persistent Graves' disease patients with newly diagnosed Graves' disease patients. The study took place in China and was registered as a clinical trial. A total of around 35 samples were covered by TCR sequencing, comprising around 13 persistent and approximately 20 newly diagnosed Graves' disease patients. Persistent Graves' disease patients in the clinical cohort had taken antithyroid drugs for roughly ten years on average.

What the study reported, not specific to this receptor: A larger number of public clonotypes was shared among persistent patients (approximately 3,000) than among newly diagnosed patients (about 990). Sequencing and analysis were limited to the TCR beta chain. Persistent disease showed preferential use of TRBV28, TRBJ1-2 and TRBJ2-5, whereas newly diagnosed disease favored TRBV20-1 and TRBJ2-1. Only peripheral blood was studied, because thyroid tissue, the primary lesion, was inaccessible. Compared with newly diagnosed patients, patients with persistent Graves' disease had lower TCR Shannon entropy and fewer highly expanded clones, which suggests clonal expansion. The authors acknowledged the small sample size as a limitation that may reduce accuracy.

This clonotype appeared a few times. What antigen it recognizes has not been identified. No qualities accompany the bases; no much larger clone lies one base away. Interpreted using the paper, the time point label stands for: persistent/refractory GD, antithyroid drugs over 5 years with positive TRAb. RNA was extracted from PBMCs in TRIzol for both TCR sequencing and RNA sequencing. The diagnosis of Graves' disease was made according to American Thyroid Association guidelines. Patients were recruited from an endocrinology department in Xi'an, China. Each patient gave about 10 milliliters of peripheral blood, collected in an EDTA anticoagulant tube. Ficoll Paque Plus density gradient separation was used to isolate PBMCs, and no additional T cell sorting was done. An Agilent 2100 Bioanalyzer and agarose gel were used to assess RNA quality, and a NanoDrop 2000 was used to measure RNA concentration. Libraries were prepared through multiplex PCR. Instrument used: Illumina HiSeq 4000. To build TCR beta libraries, CDR3 regions were amplified by Arm-PCR using iRepertoire HTBI primers. PCR products were gel purified before sequencing. Under the source paper's analysis protocol: A total of fewer than 70 TRBV and 14 TRBJ segments were identified across samples and were used for gene usage analysis of CDR3 amino acid clonotypes. COPE and FqMerger were used to merge the filtered high-quality paired reads into contigs. Contigs were aligned with BLAST to IMGT TRBV, TRBD and TRBJ reference genes, and CDR3 was defined per IMGT. Clonotypes above 0.1% frequency were classified as highly expanded clones. Repertoire diversity was measured by Shannon entropy, and V-J evenness by the Gini coefficient. A clonotype found in more than one individual was treated as public. TCRdb reworked the public reads: Q25 trimming with fastp, MiXCR clone assembly, productive beta chains retained. Rows merge per CDR3 protein into single entries with the most common DNA and genes. What appears here as the V and J calls and clone size reflects TCRdb's work, not the paper's. The sample has about 660,000 distinct CDR3 sequences on record, around 30% of them singletons. Of the sample, about two fifths is held by the ten largest clones.

V and J are truncated by 0 bases and 10 bases respectively, leaving an intervening sequence of 13 bases. Based on the germline V gene (reference sequence), the CDR1 and CDR2 sequences are DFQATT and SNEGSKA. Spanning cysteine to phenylalanine, the CDR3 consists of 12 amino acids. Solely the CDR3 DNA is kept, with 36 bases framed from the first base. Specimen: peripheral blood mononuclear cells (PBMCs), collected when the disease was refractory, from a patient treated with antithyroid drugs. The clonotype comes from a female donor with Graves disease. The chain employs TRBV20-1 and TRBJ2-7, with no confident D gene call. The CDR3 protein is CSARDRQGFQYF. DNA sequence: TGCAGTGCTAGAGACCGCCAAGGGTTCCAGTACTTC.